This T cell receptor (beta chain) was profiled in a study of cytomegalovirus exposure and HLA in healthy donors. Looking at the study overall: Around 200 million T cells yielded 90 million to 130 million unique TCR beta sequences, as an earlier analysis found.

Turning to this clone: Its antigen is still unknown.

This CDR3 contains 12 residues. The V end was cut by 3 bases, the J end by 6 bases, with 9 bases between. Germline CDR1 reads SGHNT; CDR2 reads YYREEE (reference sequence). The primer mix had 60 Vbeta and 13 Jbeta primers. Assay used: immunoSEQ multiplex PCR; TCRdb lists only in-frame clones, some missing. The data contain 95,000 to 150,000 clones, 70% to 80% of them singletons. Overall study findings and caveats: TCR beta chains numbering more than 150 were designated cytomegalovirus-associated. A missense DCLRE1C variant was associated with V- and J-gene trimming of TCR beta chains in a later analysis, and an independent cohort replicated the association.

The specimen sequenced was PBMCs. The receptor was isolated from a woman in her 40s in good health and CMV-seropositive. The genes are TRBV5-4 and TRBJ1-2; D perhaps matches TRBD1 (5 bases). CDR3 region: CASSYDRDGYTF. The CDR3 coding sequence is TGTGCCAGCAGCTACGACAGAGATGGCTACACCTTC.